This entry lists 32 T cell receptor beta chains sequenced from one sample in a study of blood T cell repertoires in COVID-19. Data came from immunoSEQ multiplex PCR; TCRdb stores just in-frame clones and leaves some out. The sample records 210,000 or so clones, about 85% being singletons. The sequenced material came from peripheral blood. These receptors originate from a human donor in a cohort sampled during active COVID-19.

The chain joins TRBV7-9 to TRBJ2-3; D unclear. The CDR3 is 13 residues long. Trimming removed 7 bases from V and 4 bases from J, with 12 bases in between. Germline-derived CDR1 and CDR2 are SEHNR and FQNEAQ (reference sequence). In DNA form, the CDR3 reads TGTGCCAGCACCCCGTATGCGGCAGATACGCAGTATTTT. It specifies CASTPYAADTQYF.

V is TRBV28 and J is TRBJ2-6, with D possibly TRBD1 on 7 matching bases. V dropped 8 bases and J dropped 0 bases, with 17 bases sitting between them. CDR3 length: 17 amino acids. Per the germline V gene, CDR1 is MDHEN and CDR2 is SYDVKM. Here the CDR3 reads CASSSGGGYSGANVLTF. CDR3 bases: TGTGCCAGCTCCTCAGGAGGGGGCTACTCTGGGGCCAACGTCCTGACTTTC.

The chain carries TRBV7-9 and TRBJ1-1; no firm D call. The germline gives CDR1 SEHNR, CDR2 FQNEAQ (reference sequence). The CDR3 totals 15 residues. Between the trimmed V and J ends, which lost 2 bases and 1 base, there was a span of 11 bases. The CDR3 region is CASSLTNGPNTEAFF. The CDR3 DNA reads TGTGCCAGCAGCTTAACGAATGGGCCGAACACTGAAGCTTTCTTT.

This chain connects TRBV6-2 or TRBV6-3 to TRBJ2-5; TRBD2 matches at 10 bases. CDR3 length: 15 amino acids. The junction had 7 bases not matched to a gene; V was cut back by 2 bases and J by 7 bases. The V gene's germline CDR1 is MNHEY and CDR2 SVGEGT. CDR3 DNA: TGTGCCAGCAGTTACACGACTAGCGGGCGGAGGACCCAGTACTTC. As protein: CASSYTTSGRRTQYF.

The CDR3 loop reads CASSQDLAGEQYF. CDR3 coding DNA: TGTGCCAGCAGCCAAGATTTAGCGGGTGAGCAGTACTTC. This chain joins TRBV14 and TRBJ2-7; 7 bases map to TRBD2. Per germline, CDR1 SGHDN and CDR2 FVKESK. This CDR3 has 13 amino acids. Trimming removed 0 bases from V and 7 bases from J; junction bases left unmatched: 3.

The rearrangement uses TRBV5-4 and TRBJ2-7, with 12 bases identical to TRBD2. V shed 2 bases and J 4 bases; nucleotides not matched to a gene: 4. This CDR3 is built from 15 residues. Germline V gene data show CDR1 as SGHNT and CDR2 as YYREEE (reference sequence). CDR3 protein: CASSFDLAGGYEQYF. The CDR3 DNA is TGTGCCAGCAGCTTCGATCTAGCGGGAGGGTACGAGCAGTACTTC.

The V call is TRBV4-1, the J call TRBJ2-2; a possible D gene is TRBD1 (6 bases). The CDR3 is made up of 16 amino acids. Trimming took 1 base from V and 6 from J, leaving 15 bases between them. CDR1 MGHRA and CDR2 YSYEKL come from the germline V gene. The CDR3 DNA is TGCGCCAGCAGCCAAGGAGGGGGTCGTCACGCCGGGGAGCTGTTTTTT. Translation gives CASSQGGGRHAGELFF.

The genes are TRBV30 and TRBJ2-2; 14 nucleotides align to TRBD2. Germline CDR1 GTSNPN, CDR2 SVGIG (reference sequence). V shed 7 bases, J shed 7 bases, and the junction held 5 bases outside the gene matches. This CDR3 comprises 14 residues. The CDR3 region is CASRLAGGGGELFF. The CDR3 region has the DNA TGTGCCTCCCGACTAGCGGGGGGGGGCGGGGAGCTGTTTTTT.

The chain carries TRBV4-2 and TRBJ2-3; 11 positions match TRBD2. The CDR3 is made up of 19 amino acids. The ends lost 0 bases at V and 2 bases at J; junction bases unmatched: 10. Germline lookup yields CDR1 LGHNA and CDR2 YNFKEQ. The CDR3 protein is CASSQDYGLAGGNTDTQYF. The CDR3 DNA sequence: TGTGCCAGCAGCCAAGATTATGGGCTAGCGGGAGGCAACACAGATACGCAGTATTTT.

The chain is built from TRBV2 and TRBJ2-4, with unresolved D. Between the trimmed V and J ends, which lost 10 bases and 8 bases, there was a span of 15 bases. The CDR3 has 12 amino acids. CDR1 SNHLY and CDR2 FYNNEI come from the germline V gene. The CDR3 reads CATSRGVDIQYF. As DNA, the CDR3 is TGTGCCACCTCCAGAGGAGTGGACATTCAGTACTTC.

The rearrangement joins TRBV5-1 to TRBJ2-3; D unresolved. Germline-derived CDR1 and CDR2 are SGHRS and YFSETQ. The CDR3 runs to 13 residues. V was clipped by 4 bases and J by 4 bases, with 10 bases between them. The CDR3 protein is CASSIRRSDTQYF. Written as DNA, the CDR3 is TGCGCCAGCAGCATCCGCCGGTCAGATACGCAGTATTTT.

V usage is TRBV10-3 and J usage is TRBJ1-1; 7 bases line up with TRBD1. The CDR3 loop spans 13 amino acids. Germline trimming cut 6 bases from V and 5 bases from J; bases unmatched to any gene: 6. Germline V CDR1 and CDR2: ENHRY, SYGVKD. The CDR3: CAIRTIQGTEAFF. CDR3 bases: TGTGCCATCAGAACCATACAGGGGACTGAAGCTTTCTTT.

This chain joins TRBV2 and TRBJ1-1, with 9 bases lining up with TRBD1. CDR3 size: 13 residues. The ends lost 7 bases at V and 2 bases at J; junction bases unmatched: 2. Germline CDR1 is SNHLY and CDR2 is FYNNEI. This CDR3 reads CASKTGGNTEAFF. The CDR3 region has the DNA TGTGCCAGCAAGACAGGGGGTAACACTGAAGCTTTCTTT.

The chain combines TRBV2 with TRBJ1-2; D not resolved. From germline, CDR1 is SNHLY and CDR2 FYNNEI. Between the trimmed V and J ends, which lost 3 bases and 5 bases, there was a span of 13 bases. The CDR3 covers 14 residues. In DNA form, the CDR3 reads TGTGCCAGCAGTGAGCGGACGGGGTATTATGGCTACACCTTC. It yields the protein CASSERTGYYGYTF. The full variable domain, in which reference TRBV2 and TRBJ1-2 provide the parts outside the CDR3, is EPEVTQTPSHQVTQMGQEVILRCVPISNHLYFYWYRQILGQKVEFLVSFYNNEISEKSEIFDDQFSVERPDGSNFTLKIRSTKLEDSAMYFCASSERTGYYGYTFGSGTRLTVV.

The rearrangement links TRBV9 to TRBJ2-3; 7 nucleotides align to TRBD1. The J segment lost 7 bases and the V segment lost 2 bases, leaving 7 bases of the junction unmatched. Germline V CDR1 and CDR2: SGDLS, YYNGEE. This CDR3 region has 14 residues. In nucleotides, the CDR3 is TGTGCCAGCAGCGTCGGGACAGCTCTCCATACGCAGTATTTT. This sequence encodes CASSVGTALHTQYF.

This clone came up many times. The chain uses TRBV2 and TRBJ1-5, with D possibly TRBD1 on 5 matching bases. CDR1 and CDR2 from the germline V gene are SNHLY and FYNNEI. Trimming left V 3 bases short and J 1 base short, with 13 bases between. The CDR3 length is 16 residues. DNA for the CDR3: TGTGCCAGCAGTGATATCCCCCGACAGAGCAATCAGCCCCAGCATTTT. Translated, it gives CASSDIPRQSNQPQHF.

The chain has TRBV6-5 and TRBJ2-1; the match to TRBD2 covers 8 bases. CDR1 and CDR2 (germline): MNHEY, SVGAGI. The CDR3 consists of 15 residues. V gave up 6 bases and J gave up 7 bases; unmatched junction bases: 11. CDR3: CASRSGRASGNEQFF. The DNA of the CDR3 is TGTGCCAGCAGATCCGGGAGGGCCTCTGGGAATGAGCAGTTCTTC.

J is TRBJ2-1 and V is TRBV11-2, with D perhaps TRBD2 (6 bases). The CDR3 loop spans 14 amino acids. Germline assignment: CDR1 SGHAT and CDR2 FQNNGV. With 5 bases removed from V and 12 bases from J, the gap between germline ends came to 20 bases. Here the CDR3 DNA reads TGTGCCAGCAGCCGTCTAGGAGGGGTCGGAGTGCAGTTCTTC. As protein: CASSRLGGVGVQFF.

The rearrangement uses TRBV7-9 and TRBJ1-1; TRBD1 aligns across 9 bases. Germline V gene sequence: CDR1 SEHNR, CDR2 FQNEAQ (reference sequence). V shed 5 bases and J 11 bases; nucleotides not matched to a gene: 12. This CDR3 is built from 14 residues. For the CDR3, the DNA is TGTGCCAGCAGCCTAGTGGGACAGGGTGAAAGGGCTTTCTTT. The encoded protein is CASSLVGQGERAFF.

The rearrangement links TRBV29-1 to TRBJ2-1; D unresolved. Deletions cut 7 bases from V and 9 bases from J, with 13 bases between. The CDR3 length is 11 residues. Germline lookup yields CDR1 SQVTM and CDR2 ANQGSEA. This CDR3 reads CSAAQPGEQFF. The CDR3, as DNA: TGCAGCGCCGCGCAACCCGGTGAGCAGTTCTTC.

The rearrangement joins TRBV6-2 or TRBV6-3 to TRBJ1-1; no clear D gene. V dropped 4 bases and J dropped 1 base, with 7 bases sitting between them. The CDR3 is 13 residues long. Germline lookup yields CDR1 MNHEY and CDR2 SVGEGT. CDR3 loop: CASSFEGNTEAFF. Written as DNA, the CDR3 is TGTGCCAGCAGTTTCGAGGGGAACACTGAAGCTTTCTTT.

Written as DNA, the CDR3 is TGTGCCAGCAGTTGGGCAGGGGTAGGGGAAAAACTGTTTTTT. Amino acid sequence: CASSWAGVGEKLFF. V gene TRBV28 combines with J gene TRBJ1-4, with D possibly being TRBD1 (6 bases). V lost 4 bases and J lost 8, with 14 bases in between. The CDR3 length is 14 residues. Per the germline V gene, CDR1 is MDHEN and CDR2 is SYDVKM.

CDR3 amino acids: CASSTRDRADEQYF. In DNA, the CDR3 is TGTGCCAGCAGTACCCGGGACAGGGCCGACGAGCAGTACTTC. J is TRBJ2-7 and V is TRBV6-5; 9 bases are a match to TRBD1. The V gene end was trimmed by 5 bases and the J gene end by 5 bases; junction bases not matched to a gene: 7. Germline V gene sequence: CDR1 MNHEY, CDR2 SVGAGI. This CDR3 is 14 amino acids long.

This CDR3 is CASTGDLYEQYF. The CDR3 DNA sequence: TGTGCCAGCACGGGGGACCTATACGAGCAGTACTTC. J is TRBJ2-7 and V is TRBV2, with D tentatively TRBD2 (6 bases). V dropped 7 bases and J dropped 4 bases, with 11 bases sitting between them. CDR3 length: 12 residues. Germline CDR1 reads SNHLY; CDR2 reads FYNNEI.

Only a few counts were recorded for this clone. The chain combines TRBV11-1 with TRBJ2-2; 8 nucleotides align to TRBD1. The germline CDR1 and CDR2 sequences are SGHAT and FQDESV (reference sequence). This CDR3 comprises 15 residues. V was pared by 4 bases and J by 7 bases, with 8 bases of the junction left unmatched. The CDR3 here is CASSYWTGRNGELFF. In DNA, the CDR3 is TGTGCCAGCAGCTATTGGACAGGGCGGAACGGGGAGCTGTTTTTT.

The chain links TRBV19 to TRBJ1-1; 8 bases are a match to TRBD1. Germline CDR1 reads LNHDA; CDR2 reads SQIVND (reference sequence). CDR3 length: 16 amino acids. With 3 bases clipped from V and 1 base from J, the junction kept 7 bases outside the gene matches. The CDR3: CASSIGTQGANTEAFF. CDR3 nucleotides: TGTGCCAGTAGTATCGGAACCCAGGGGGCGAACACTGAAGCTTTCTTT. Looking up the rest from reference TRBV19 and TRBJ1-1 gives the full variable domain: DGGITQSPKYLFRKEGQNVTLSCEQNLNHDAMYWYRQDPGQGLRLIYYSQIVNDFQKGDIAEGYSVSREKKESFPLTVTSAQKNPTAFYLCASSIGTQGANTEAFFGQGTRLTVV.

The rearrangement links TRBV7-2 to TRBJ1-6; possibly TRBD1 for D (6 bases). V lost 1 base and J lost 9, with 10 bases in between. The V gene's germline CDR1 is SGHTA and CDR2 FQGNSA. CDR3 length: 14 amino acids. The CDR3 sequence is CASSLVPRGSPLHF. Here the CDR3 DNA reads TGTGCCAGCAGCTTAGTCCCCAGGGGTTCACCCCTCCACTTT.

The rearrangement joins TRBV10-2 to TRBJ2-6; D is unclear. The germline V and J ends were trimmed by 8 bases and 12 bases, with 11 bases remaining between them. CDR1 and CDR2 from the germline V gene are WSHSY and SAAADI. The CDR3 loop spans 11 amino acids. The CDR3 is CASERNRVLTF. In nucleotides, the CDR3 is TGCGCCAGCGAGAGGAACCGCGTCCTGACTTTC.

The CDR3 DNA reads TGTGCCTGGACAGGGTCTGGAACTGAAGCTTTCTTT. Translated, it gives CAWTGSGTEAFF. This rearrangement joins TRBV30 to TRBJ1-1; D might be TRBD1 (5 bases). The germline V gene has CDR1 GTSNPN and CDR2 SVGIG (reference sequence). The CDR3 runs to 12 residues. V shed 4 bases and J shed 5 bases, with 11 bases lying between them.

V gene TRBV4-2 combines with J gene TRBJ2-5; unclear D gene. V gave up 0 bases and J gave up 4 bases, with 12 bases separating them. This CDR3 is 15 amino acids long. Germline values: CDR1 LGHNA, CDR2 YNFKEQ. This CDR3 is CASSQDGHSGETQYF. The CDR3 DNA sequence: TGTGCCAGCAGCCAAGATGGGCACAGTGGAGAGACCCAGTACTTC.

This chain links TRBV19 with TRBJ2-1; a possible D gene is TRBD2 (6 bases). Per the germline V gene, CDR1 is LNHDA and CDR2 is SQIVND (reference sequence). The CDR3 covers 15 residues. The germline V and J ends were trimmed by 8 bases and 3 bases, with 17 bases remaining between them. CDR3 in DNA: TGTGCCAGTCGTTCCCCGGGGGTCTTCTACAATGAGCAGTTCTTC. Translated, it gives CASRSPGVFYNEQFF.

The chain couples TRBV6-5 to TRBJ2-1, with D perhaps matching TRBD2 (7 bases). There are 14 residues in the CDR3. The V end lost 7 bases, the J end lost 8 bases, and 18 bases lay between the germline ends. CDR1 MNHEY and CDR2 SVGAGI come from the germline V gene. The CDR3 protein is CASTWGGRGDEQFF. The CDR3 coding sequence is TGTGCCAGCACCTGGGGGGGGCGTGGGGATGAGCAGTTCTTC.